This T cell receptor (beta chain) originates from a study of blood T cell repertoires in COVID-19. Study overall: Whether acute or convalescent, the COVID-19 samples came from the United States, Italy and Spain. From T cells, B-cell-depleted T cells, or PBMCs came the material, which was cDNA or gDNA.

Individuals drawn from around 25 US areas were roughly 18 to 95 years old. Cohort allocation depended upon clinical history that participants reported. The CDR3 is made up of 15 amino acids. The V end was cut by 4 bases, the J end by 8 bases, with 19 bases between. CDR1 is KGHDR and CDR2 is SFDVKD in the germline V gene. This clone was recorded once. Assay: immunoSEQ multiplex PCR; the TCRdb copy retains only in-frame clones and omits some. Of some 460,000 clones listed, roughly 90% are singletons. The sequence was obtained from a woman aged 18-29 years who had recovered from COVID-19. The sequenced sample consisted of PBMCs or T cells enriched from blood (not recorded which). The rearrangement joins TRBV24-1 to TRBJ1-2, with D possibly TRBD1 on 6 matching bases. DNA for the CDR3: TGTGCCACCAGTGACTCAGGGACGAGGGGGGGAGGCTACACCTTC. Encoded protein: CATSDSGTRGGGYTF.